What follows are 25 T cell receptor beta chains derived from one specimen sequenced in a study of neurological immune-mediated disorders. One entry per CDR3 protein, called by TCRdb with MiXCR from the 5' RACE reads. The sample holds some 16,000 distinct CDR3 sequences, approximately 14% seen once. The sequencing input was PBMCs. These receptors originate from a man in his sixties with HTLV-1-associated myelopathy (HAM/TSP).

This clonotype was counted at least ten times. CDR3 residues: CASSPPPGTGTNTEAFF. The CDR3, as DNA: TGTGCCAGCTCACCTCCTCCCGGGACGGGGACGAACACTGAAGCTTTCTTT. The V gene is TRBV18, the J gene TRBJ1-1; TRBD1 might be the D (5 bases). This CDR3 comprises 17 residues. Germline values: CDR1 KGHSH, CDR2 LQKENI. V gave up 3 bases and J gave up 1 base, with 18 bases separating them.

This clonotype showed up many times. The chain has TRBV29-1 and TRBJ2-7; D might be TRBD1 or TRBD2, each matching 5 bases. The CDR3 is made up of 12 amino acids. V dropped 5 bases and J dropped 4 bases, with 12 bases sitting between them. Germline loops: CDR1 SQVTM, CDR2 ANQGSEA. The CDR3 sequence is CSVQRGAYEQYF. CDR3 sequence (DNA): TGCAGCGTTCAGAGGGGCGCATACGAGCAGTACTTC.

Ten or more counts support this clonotype. The chain links TRBV20-1 to TRBJ1-6; possibly TRBD1 for D (6 bases). Germline CDR1 reads DFQATT; CDR2 reads SNEGSKA (reference sequence). Trimming shortened V by 5 bases and J by 5 bases, and 16 bases separated the two germline ends. There are 15 residues in the CDR3. As DNA, the CDR3 is TGCAGTGCTCCTCGACAGGTGGGGGATAATTCACCCCTCCACTTT. It codes for CSAPRQVGDNSPLHF.

This clonotype was seen ten or more times. The chain has TRBV7-2 and TRBJ2-3; no firm D call. The CDR3 consists of 12 residues. The germline V gene has CDR1 SGHTA and CDR2 FQGNSA. Trimming took off 7 bases at V and 4 bases at J, with 9 bases between the two ends. CDR3 sequence reads: CASNSGPDTQYF. The DNA of the CDR3 is TGTGCCAGCAACTCCGGGCCAGATACGCAGTATTTT.

Ten or more counts support this clonotype. The chain joins TRBV28 to TRBJ1-1; no definite D call. This CDR3 region has 13 residues. V was pared by 4 bases and J by 0 bases, with 6 bases between. Per the germline V gene, CDR1 is MDHEN and CDR2 is SYDVKM. This CDR3 reads CASSSRLNTEAFF. CDR3 coding DNA: TGTGCCAGCAGTTCCCGATTGAACACTGAAGCTTTCTTT. Full variable domain (missing parts from reference TRBV28 and TRBJ1-1): DVKVTQSSRYLVKRTGEKVFLECVQDMDHENMFWYRQDPGLGLRLIYFSYDVKMKEKGDIPEGYSVSREKKERFSLILESASTNQTSMYLCASSSRLNTEAFFGQGTRLTVV.

This clonotype was seen many times. CDR3 in DNA: TGTGCCAGTAAAGAGGTAGCGGGGGGCGGTGAGACCCAGTACTTC. Its translation: CASKEVAGGGETQYF. The V call is TRBV19, the J call TRBJ2-5; 10 nucleotides match TRBD2. The CDR3 extends over 15 amino acids. Trimming took 7 bases from V and 5 from J; bases not matched to a gene: 10. CDR1 is LNHDA and CDR2 is SQIVND in the germline V gene (reference sequence). Full variable domain (missing parts from reference TRBV19 and TRBJ2-5): DGGITQSPKYLFRKEGQNVTLSCEQNLNHDAMYWYRQDPGQGLRLIYYSQIVNDFQKGDIAEGYSVSREKKESFPLTVTSAQKNPTAFYLCASKEVAGGGETQYFGPGTRLLVL.

This clonotype was observed many times. The chain uses TRBV6-5 and TRBJ2-2; perhaps D is TRBD1 or TRBD2 (5 bases each). Germline values: CDR1 MNHEY, CDR2 SVGAGI. CDR3 size: 13 residues. Trimming removed 8 bases from V and 3 bases from J, with 10 bases in between. As DNA, the CDR3 is TGTGCCAGCCACCGGGGCGACACCGGGGAGCTGTTTTTT. Encoded protein: CASHRGDTGELFF.

This clonotype came up many times. The chain couples TRBV6-6 to TRBJ2-7; D is uncertain. This CDR3 has 15 amino acids. V was trimmed by 6 bases and J by 6 bases, leaving 21 bases between them. Germline V CDR1 and CDR2: MNHNY, SVGAGI (reference sequence). This CDR3 reads CASSPNSPRLIEQYF. The CDR3 DNA is TGTGCCAGCAGCCCCAACTCTCCCCGCCTGATCGAGCAGTACTTC.

Comment on this clonotype: A much larger clone differs by one base, so this may be a read error. The chain combines TRBV7-9 with TRBJ1-1, with unresolved D. This CDR3 has 13 residues. CDR1 is SEHNR, CDR2 FQNEAQ, per germline (reference sequence). Trimming removed 2 bases from V and 4 bases from J, with 8 bases in between. The CDR3 DNA is TGTGCCAGCAGCTTATACGAAGGCACTGAAGCTTTCTTT. This gives the protein CASSLYEGTEAFF.

As for this clonotype: One end of the junction varies from germline; a read error may be responsible. The J gene is TRBJ2-1, the V gene TRBV19; 7 bases agree with TRBD1. The CDR3 totals 15 residues. Germline values: CDR1 LNHDA, CDR2 SQIVND (reference sequence). The DNA for the CDR3 is TGTGCCAGTACTATAGGCGGCAGGGGGATTAATGAGCAGTTCTTC. It encodes CASTIGGRGINEQFF.

This clonotype was observed at least ten times. V usage is TRBV9 and J usage is TRBJ2-3, with 10 nucleotides matching TRBD2. The CDR3 extends over 15 amino acids. Trimming cost V 4 bases and J 4 bases; bases outside gene matches: 6. The germline V gene encodes CDR1 SGDLS and CDR2 YYNGEE. CDR3 protein: CASSQSGGAPDTQYF. The CDR3 DNA reads as TGTGCCAGCAGCCAGAGCGGGGGGGCCCCAGATACGCAGTATTTT.

By sample fraction, this clonotype is medium-sized (0.01 to 0.1%). J is TRBJ2-7 and V is TRBV29-1; the D gene is possibly TRBD2 (5 bases). Germline CDR1 and CDR2: SQVTM and ANQGSEA. The CDR3 spans 11 residues. V lost 1 base, J lost 7 bases, and 8 bases lay in between. The CDR3 loop reads CSVEGGSEQYF. DNA of the CDR3: TGCAGCGTTGAAGGAGGGTCGGAGCAGTACTTC.

This clonotype came up many times. V usage is TRBV27 and J usage is TRBJ2-7, with 9 nucleotides matching TRBD1. V was pared by 4 bases and J by 7 bases, with 8 bases of the junction left unmatched. Germline V lookup: CDR1 MNHEY, CDR2 SMNVEV (reference sequence). There are 14 residues in the CDR3. CDR3 coding DNA: TGTGCCAGCAGTTCCCTGACAGGGGGTAGGGAGCAGTACTTC. Translated: CASSSLTGGREQYF.

The table lists this clonotype with many counts. The V gene is TRBV9, the J gene TRBJ2-7; a possible D gene is TRBD2 (5 bases). The V and J ends lost 4 bases and 3 bases respectively, with 17 bases between them. This CDR3 comprises 15 residues. Germline V gene lookup returns CDR1 SGDLS and CDR2 YYNGEE. The CDR3 region is CASSTAPGRYYEQYF. The DNA for the CDR3 is TGTGCCAGCAGCACAGCCCCGGGAAGATACTACGAGCAGTACTTC. Looking up the rest from reference TRBV9 and TRBJ2-7 gives the full variable domain: DSGVTQTPKHLITATGQRVTLRCSPRSGDLSVYWYQQSLDQGLQFLIQYYNGEERAKGNILERFSAQQFPDLHSELNLSSLELGDSALYFCASSTAPGRYYEQYFGPGTRLTVT.

At least ten counts were recorded for this clonotype. The rearrangement joins TRBV5-1 to TRBJ1-5; possible D gene TRBD1, 5 bases. Germline CDR1 and CDR2: SGHRS and YFSETQ. Trimming pared 1 base from V and 1 base from J, leaving 9 bases between. The CDR3 consists of 15 residues. The CDR3, as DNA: TGCGCCAGCAGCTTGTCGGGGGTCAGCAATCAGCCCCAGCATTTT. Translating it yields CASSLSGVSNQPQHF.

This clonotype occurred many times. V gene TRBV7-3 combines with J gene TRBJ2-3; 9 nucleotides align to TRBD2. This CDR3 contains 19 residues. Germline V gene data show CDR1 as SGHTA and CDR2 as FQGTGA. V trimming: 4 bases; J trimming: 1 base; junction bases outside the gene matches: 15. The DNA of the CDR3 is TGTGCCAGCAGCTCTTACAACCTCCCGGGACTAGCACGCACAGATACGCAGTATTTT. Amino acid sequence: CASSSYNLPGLARTDTQYF.

On this clonotype itself: Because the CDR3's place on the DNA is in doubt, the DNA is left out and the CDR3 is given as listed by TCRdb. The chain combines TRBV9 with TRBJ2-7; the table's D call of TRBD1 was not tested on the DNA. The V gene's germline CDR1 is SGDLS and CDR2 YYNGEE. The length of the CDR3 is 22 amino acids, counting both ends. CDR3 sequence reads: CASSFYICSAPNKDRVTAEQYF.

This clonotype was counted many times. V and J are TRBV25-1 and TRBJ2-1; D tentatively reads TRBD1 or TRBD2 (7 bases each). Germline CDR1 and CDR2: MGHDK and SYGVNS. V was pared by 3 bases and J by 6 bases, with 15 bases between. This CDR3 is built from 15 residues. The DNA for the CDR3 is TGTGCCAGCAGTGAGGGGGGGCAGGGGGGCAATGAGCAGTTCTTC. Translation gives CASSEGGQGGNEQFF.

In this sample, this clonotype turned up many times. The V and J genes are TRBV12-3 or TRBV12-4 and TRBJ1-4; 8 nucleotides line up with TRBD1. CDR3 size: 17 residues. Unmatched junction bases numbered 6, after V lost 3 bases and J lost 0 bases. CDR3 in DNA: TGTGCCAGCAGTTTTCGGACAGGGCCCTCAACTAATGAAAAACTGTTTTTT. Translation gives CASSFRTGPSTNEKLFF.

This clonotype was seen repeatedly, ten times or more. The chain has TRBV14 and TRBJ2-7, with 8 bases fitting TRBD1. J was trimmed by 3 bases and V by 0 bases; bases with no gene match: 7. This CDR3 is built from 16 residues. Germline values: CDR1 SGHDN, CDR2 FVKESK. The chain's CDR3 is CASSQERGRGLYEQYF. DNA of the CDR3: TGTGCCAGCAGCCAAGAGCGCGGCAGGGGGCTCTACGAGCAGTACTTC.

The table lists this clonotype with a few counts. This chain links TRBV6-6 with TRBJ2-7; D may be TRBD1 or TRBD2 (5 bases each). V lost 2 bases, J lost 1 base, and 6 bases lay in between. Germline V CDR1 and CDR2: MNHNY, SVGAGI (reference sequence). This CDR3 spans 13 amino acids. The CDR3 sequence is CASSYGGSYEQYF. CDR3 DNA: TGTGCCAGCAGTTACGGGGGTTCCTACGAGCAGTACTTC.

This clonotype was seen ten or more times. The CDR3 DNA reads TGTGCCAGCAGCCTTTACGGCAGGGACACTGAAGCTTTCTTT. Translating gives CASSLYGRDTEAFF. V is TRBV3-1 and J is TRBJ1-1; weak D call: TRBD1 (5 bases). V was cut by 4 bases and J by 3 bases, with 12 bases left in between. This CDR3 region has 14 residues. Per germline, CDR1 LGHDT and CDR2 YNNKEL (reference sequence).

The table lists this clonotype with many counts. The CDR3 is CASSYTSKPGHRVGPNYGYTF. CDR3 sequence (DNA): TGTGCCAGCAGCTACACATCAAAACCGGGCCACAGGGTGGGACCTAACTATGGCTACACCTTC. The chain links TRBV7-9 to TRBJ1-2; D may be TRBD1 (6 bases). Germline V gives CDR1 SEHNR, CDR2 FQNEAQ (reference sequence). This CDR3 comprises 21 residues. V was cut by 4 bases and J by 0 bases, with 30 bases left in between.

This clonotype was seen ten or more times. CDR3 loop: CSARDHRLAEYTDTQYF. The DNA for the CDR3 is TGCAGTGCTAGAGATCATCGACTAGCGGAATACACAGATACGCAGTATTTT. The chain uses TRBV20-1 and TRBJ2-3; the match to TRBD2 covers 9 bases. The CDR3 covers 17 residues. The V gene end was trimmed by 0 bases and the J gene end by 2 bases; junction bases not matched to a gene: 9. Germline CDR1 is DFQATT and CDR2 is SNEGSKA (reference sequence).

This clonotype was counted ten times or more. The chain couples TRBV11-2 to TRBJ1-1, with 11 bases fitting TRBD1. Germline V gives CDR1 SGHAT, CDR2 FQNNGV. Losses at the gene ends were 5 bases for V and 3 bases for J; bases not matched to a gene: 8. The CDR3 is 16 residues long. CDR3 amino acids: CASSPGQGEGYTEAFF. The CDR3 nucleotides are TGTGCCAGCAGCCCGGGACAGGGGGAGGGGTACACTGAAGCTTTCTTT.